The 10 T cell receptor beta chains listed next were all sequenced from one sample in a study of blood T cell repertoires in COVID-19. Repertoires were generated with immunoSEQ multiplex PCR, while TCRdb's copy carries only in-frame clones and drops some. The sample consists of 2,000 to 3,000 clones, approximately 90% of them appearing once. What was sequenced was peripheral blood. The receptor source for this set is a man between 70 and 80 years old with active COVID-19.

The rearrangement joins TRBV6-6 to TRBJ1-1; D unclear. The V gene's germline CDR1 is MNHNY and CDR2 SVGAGI (reference sequence). The CDR3 covers 14 residues. V shed 0 bases and J shed 1 base, with 6 bases lying between them. CDR3 in DNA: TGTGCCAGCAGTTACTCGGAGGCGAACACTGAAGCTTTCTTT. This gives the protein CASSYSEANTEAFF.

The chain joins TRBV19 to TRBJ1-5, with TRBD1 matching over 7 bases. The CDR3 length is 15 residues. The V gene end was trimmed by 6 bases and the J gene end by 0 bases; junction bases not matched to a gene: 5. Germline V gene sequence: CDR1 LNHDA, CDR2 SQIVND (reference sequence). CDR3 sequence reads: CASRTQGGSNQPQHF. DNA for the CDR3: TGTGCCAGTAGGACCCAGGGGGGTAGCAATCAGCCCCAGCATTTT. The full variable domain, with the rest looked up from reference TRBV19 and TRBJ1-5, is DGGITQSPKYLFRKEGQNVTLSCEQNLNHDAMYWYRQDPGQGLRLIYYSQIVNDFQKGDIAEGYSVSREKKESFPLTVTSAQKNPTAFYLCASRTQGGSNQPQHFGDGTRLSIL.

This chain links TRBV6-5 with TRBJ2-1; D is ambiguous. Germline V lookup: CDR1 MNHEY, CDR2 SVGAGI. This CDR3 is 15 amino acids long. V shed 2 bases and J shed 0 bases, with 8 bases lying between them. The CDR3 loop is CASSYVPGSYNEQFF. CDR3 nucleotide sequence: TGTGCCAGCAGTTACGTCCCGGGCTCCTACAATGAGCAGTTCTTC.

The chain joins TRBV10-3 to TRBJ1-1, with 8 bases that match TRBD1. This CDR3 contains 15 residues. Germline V lookup: CDR1 ENHRY, CDR2 SYGVKD. V trimming: 6 bases; J trimming: 0 bases; junction bases outside the gene matches: 6. The CDR3 region has the DNA TGTGCCATCAGGGAGATACAGGGGGTGAACACTGAAGCTTTCTTT. This translates into CAIREIQGVNTEAFF.

The genes are TRBV29-1 and TRBJ1-5; D remains unclear. Germline loops: CDR1 SQVTM, CDR2 ANQGSEA. The CDR3 consists of 13 residues. Deletions cut 4 bases from V and 4 bases from J, with 11 bases between. In DNA form, the CDR3 reads TGCAGCGTTGGCCTCGGGGTAAATCAGCCCCAGCATTTT. Translating it yields CSVGLGVNQPQHF.

This clone showed up just a few times. The V and J genes are TRBV4-3 and TRBJ1-5, with D possibly TRBD1 on 5 matching bases. Between the trimmed V and J ends, which lost 0 bases and 4 bases, there was a span of 10 bases. CDR1 LGHNA and CDR2 YSLEER come from the germline V gene. CDR3 length: 15 residues. The CDR3 spells CASSQDQGLNQPQHF. CDR3 nucleotides: TGCGCCAGCAGCCAAGACCAGGGCCTTAATCAGCCCCAGCATTTT.

The chain joins TRBV18 to TRBJ2-3; 13 bases agree with TRBD2. V was clipped by 3 bases and J by 5 bases; unmatched bases: 5. In germline, CDR1 is KGHSH, CDR2 LQKENI. This CDR3 is 16 amino acids long. CDR3 nucleotide sequence: TGTGCCAGCTCACCCGGGACTAGCGGGACAGTAGATACGCAGTATTTT. It yields the protein CASSPGTSGTVDTQYF.

The chain uses TRBV21-1 and TRBJ1-6; no DNA check was done on the table's D call, TRBD1. TRBV21-1 has pseudogene status. CDR3 length: 16 residues. As DNA, the CDR3 is TGTGCCAGCAGCAGACAGGATCCCTCCTATAATTCACCCCTCCACTTT. Residues: CASSRQDPSYNSPLHF.

The chain recombines TRBV3-1 (or the pseudogene TRBV3-2) with TRBJ2-7, with 9 nucleotides matching TRBD1. CDR3 length: 16 residues. In germline, CDR1 is LGHDT, CDR2 YNNKEL (reference sequence). V lost 7 bases, J lost 4 bases, and 14 bases stayed unmatched. The DNA for the CDR3 is TGTGCCAGCACCCCTCGGGAGGTGACAGGGGGATACGAGCAGTACTTC. It yields the protein CASTPREVTGGYEQYF.

This chain connects TRBV5-1 to TRBJ2-5, with 7 positions matching TRBD1. Germline V lookup: CDR1 SGHRS, CDR2 YFSETQ. V was pared by 5 bases and J by 5 bases, with 9 bases of the junction left unmatched. The length of the CDR3 is 14 residues. The CDR3 DNA follows: TGCGCCAGCAGTTTTTTCCAGGGGGAGGAGACCCAGTACTTC. This translates into CASSFFQGEETQYF. The variable domain in full, completed from reference TRBV5-1 and TRBJ2-5, reads KAGVTQTPRYLIKTRGQQVTLSCSPISGHRSVSWYQQTPGQGLQFLFEYFSETQRNKGNFPGRFSGRQFSNSRSEMNVSTLELGDSALYLCASSFFQGEETQYFGPGTRLLVL.